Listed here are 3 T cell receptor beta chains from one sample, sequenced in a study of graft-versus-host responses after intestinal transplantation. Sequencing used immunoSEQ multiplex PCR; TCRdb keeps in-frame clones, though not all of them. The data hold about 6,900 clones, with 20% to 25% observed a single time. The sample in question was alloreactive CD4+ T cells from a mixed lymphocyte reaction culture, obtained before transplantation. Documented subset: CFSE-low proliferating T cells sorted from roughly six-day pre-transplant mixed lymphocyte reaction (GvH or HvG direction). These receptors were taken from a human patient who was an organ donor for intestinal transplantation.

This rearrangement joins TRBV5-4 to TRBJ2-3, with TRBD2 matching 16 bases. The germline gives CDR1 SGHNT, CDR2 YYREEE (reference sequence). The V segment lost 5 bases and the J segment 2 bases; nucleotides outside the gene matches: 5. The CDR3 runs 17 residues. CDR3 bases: TGTGCCAGCAGGACGGGACTAGCGGGAGGGCCCACAGATACGCAGTATTTT. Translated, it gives CASRTGLAGGPTDTQYF.

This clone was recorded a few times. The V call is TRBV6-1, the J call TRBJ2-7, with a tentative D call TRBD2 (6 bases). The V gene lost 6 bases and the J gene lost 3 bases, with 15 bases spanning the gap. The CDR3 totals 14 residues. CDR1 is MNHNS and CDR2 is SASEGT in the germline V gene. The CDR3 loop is CASRDPPSDYEQYF. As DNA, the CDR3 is TGTGCCAGCAGAGACCCCCCTAGCGACTACGAGCAGTACTTC.

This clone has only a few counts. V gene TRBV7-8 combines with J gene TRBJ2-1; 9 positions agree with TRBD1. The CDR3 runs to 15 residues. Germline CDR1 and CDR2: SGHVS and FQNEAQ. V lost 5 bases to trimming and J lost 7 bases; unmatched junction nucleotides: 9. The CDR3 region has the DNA TGTGCCAGCAGCACACAGGGGGCTTTACGTAATGAGCAGTTCTTC. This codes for CASSTQGALRNEQFF.